Listed below are T cell receptor beta chains from one sample, sequenced in a study of regulatory T cells in long-lasting Graves disease. TCRdb re-called the multiplex PCR reads through MiXCR, storing one row per CDR3 protein. The sample includes some 250,000 distinct CDR3 sequences, more than 15% seen only once; the top ten take around 15%. Separately, the same data were catalogued under a study of T cells in Graves' hyperthyroidism and ophthalmopathy.

The source was peripheral blood mononuclear cells (PBMCs), collected at new diagnosis, from a patient treated with antithyroid drugs. These receptors all come from a woman in her twenties or thirties with Graves disease. The CDR3 runs from the conserved cysteine through the conserved F or W. Each record gives: V gene, J gene, D gene, clone size, CDR3 protein, CDR3 DNA. The D gene is left open where the match is weak. Part of the rows lack a size; the others show once, few, many or a class for expanded clones.

>TRBV7-8|TRBJ1-1|.|many
CASSPVGLNTEAFF
TGTGCCAGCAGCCCGGTAGGGCTGAACACTGAAGCTTTCTTT
>TRBV4-2|TRBJ2-1|TRBD1|many
CASSQEGAGGRNEQFF
TGTGCCAGCAGCCAAGAGGGTGCAGGGGGTCGGAATGAGCAGTTCTTC
>TRBV19|TRBJ2-1|TRBD2|few
CATLSGGASYNEQFF
TGTGCCACCTTGAGCGGGGGGGCTTCCTACAATGAGCAGTTCTTC
>TRBV19|TRBJ2-5|TRBD1|few
CASSLQGAKTQYF
TGTGCCAGTAGCCTCCAGGGGGCGAAGACCCAGTACTTC
>TRBV12-3/TRBV12-4|TRBJ1-5|.|many
CASSPSSGDRRPQHF
TGTGCCAGCAGTCCCTCGTCGGGGGACCGGCGGCCCCAGCATTTT
>TRBV6-1|TRBJ2-7|TRBD2|.
CASTATSGGTYEQYF
TGTGCCAGCACCGCAACTAGCGGGGGGACCTACGAGCAGTACTTC
>TRBV5-1|TRBJ2-7|TRBD2|many
CASGEGRSYEQYF
TGCGCCAGCGGGGAGGGCAGATCCTACGAGCAGTACTTC
>TRBV6-1|TRBJ1-1|.|many
CASRTDANTEAFF
TGTGCCAGCAGGACTGATGCGAACACTGAAGCTTTCTTT
>TRBV10-3|TRBJ1-6|.|few
CAISESGDRSSPLHF
TGTGCCATCAGTGAGTCAGGGGACCGTAGTTCACCCCTCCACTTT
>TRBV4-1|TRBJ1-3|.|many
CASSPYLTRTGNTIYF
TGCGCCAGCAGCCCCTACCTTACAAGGACTGGAAACACCATATATTTT
>TRBV29-1|TRBJ1-2|TRBD1|many
CSVDDREGSGYTF
TGCAGCGTTGATGACAGGGAGGGCTCTGGCTACACCTTC
>TRBV7-8|TRBJ1-1|.|many
CASSVFAGAENTEAFF
TGTGCCAGCAGCGTCTTCGCAGGGGCGGAGAACACTGAAGCTTTCTTT
>TRBV27|TRBJ2-7|TRBD1|few
CASSPSGQGYEQYF
TGTGCCAGCAGTCCATCCGGACAGGGCTACGAGCAGTACTTC
>TRBV20-1|TRBJ1-1|TRBD1|many
CSALGPTGENTEAFF
TGCAGTGCTCTGGGCCCTACAGGGGAGAACACTGAAGCTTTCTTT
>TRBV29-1|TRBJ1-2|.|few
CSVEQNYGYTF
TGCAGCGTTGAGCAAAACTATGGCTACACCTTC
>TRBV6-2/TRBV6-3|TRBJ1-1|.|.
CASGGRETEAFF
TGTGCCAGCGGGGGGCGCGAAACTGAAGCTTTCTTT
>TRBV12-3/TRBV12-4|TRBJ2-5|TRBD2|many
CASRSRTSGVETQYF
TGTGCCAGCAGATCCCGGACTAGCGGGGTAGAGACCCAGTACTTC
>TRBV7-9|TRBJ2-1|TRBD1|.
CASSLTGQGAYNEQFF
TGTGCCAGCAGCTTAACGGGACAGGGGGCCTACAATGAGCAGTTCTTC
>TRBV20-1|TRBJ1-6|TRBD1|many
CSAGQGRLGSPLHF
TGCAGTGCTGGACAGGGGCGTTTGGGTTCACCCCTCCACTTT
>TRBV5-1|TRBJ1-2|TRBD1|many
CASSTGTGEGYTF
TGCGCCAGCAGCACCGGGACAGGTGAAGGCTACACCTTC
>TRBV4-1|TRBJ1-5|.|many
CASSQARWVSIMPKHF
TGCGCCAGCAGCCAAGCGAGATGGGTATCGATTATGCCCAAGCATTTT
>TRBV14|TRBJ2-1|TRBD2|once
CASSSGGASYNEQFF
TGTGCCAGCAGCAGCGGGGGGGCCTCCTACAATGAGCAGTTCTTC
>TRBV2|TRBJ2-7|.|many
CASKLDGHSYEQYF
TGTGCCAGCAAATTGGACGGCCACTCCTACGAGCAGTACTTC
>TRBV5-1|TRBJ2-5|TRBD2|many
CASSSLAGGETQYF
TGCGCCAGCAGCTCCTTAGCGGGGGGAGAGACCCAGTACTTC
>TRBV5-5|TRBJ1-4|.|.
CASSFRRGEKLFF
TGTGCCAGCAGCTTTCGTAGAGGTGAAAAACTGTTTTTT
>TRBV6-1|TRBJ1-1|.|many
CASSVTTMTEAFF
TGTGCCAGCAGTGTAACCACCATGACTGAAGCTTTCTTT
>TRBV20-1|TRBJ1-5|TRBD1|many
CSAIQGVRSNQPQHF
TGCAGTGCTATACAGGGGGTAAGGAGCAATCAGCCCCAGCATTTT
>TRBV6-5|TRBJ1-2|.|many
CASSYSVGRAGYTF
TGTGCCAGCAGTTACTCCGTCGGCAGGGCTGGCTACACCTTC
>TRBV5-4|TRBJ2-3|.|many
CASSPTRASTDTQYF
TGTGCCAGCAGCCCCACCCGGGCTAGCACAGATACGCAGTATTTT
>TRBV3-1|TRBJ2-5|.|many
CASSARQQETQYF
TGTGCCAGCAGCGCCCGACAGCAAGAGACCCAGTACTTC
>TRBV19|TRBJ2-3|.|many
CASSLYPTNLNTDTQYF
TGTGCCAGTAGTCTCTATCCTACCAACCTAAACACAGATACGCAGTATTTT
>TRBV6-1|TRBJ2-2|.|many
CASSGHAGTGELFF
TGTGCCAGCAGCGGACACGCCGGCACCGGGGAGCTGTTTTTT
>TRBV5-1|TRBJ1-6|TRBD1|few
CANSSSPTGGNSPLHF
TGCGCCAACAGCTCCTCACCGACAGGGGGCAATTCACCCCTCCACTTT
>TRBV5-1|TRBJ1-5|TRBD1|many
CASREGTGNGQPQHF
TGCGCCAGCAGAGAAGGGACAGGGAATGGACAGCCCCAGCATTTT
>TRBV7-2|TRBJ2-2|.|many
CASTLIQVSGGELFF
TGTGCCAGCACCTTAATTCAGGTTTCGGGCGGGGAGCTGTTTTTT
>TRBV6-1|TRBJ2-7|.|many
CASSWTEISYEQYF
TGTGCCAGCAGCTGGACAGAGATCTCCTACGAGCAGTACTTC
>TRBV19|TRBJ2-1|TRBD2|many
CATQDGGWGSNEQFF
TGTGCCACCCAGGACGGGGGGTGGGGGAGCAATGAGCAGTTCTTC
>TRBV18|TRBJ1-2|TRBD1|.
CASSSGTVTNPSF
TGTGCCAGCTCATCGGGGACAGTGACAAACCCTTCCTTC
>TRBV4-1|TRBJ1-1|.|many
CASSQVVREGAEAFF
TGCGCCAGCAGCCAAGTGGTCAGGGAAGGCGCTGAAGCTTTCTTT
>TRBV20-1|TRBJ2-7|TRBD2|medium-sized
CSARVASGVHEQYF
TGCAGTGCTAGAGTGGCTAGCGGGGTCCACGAGCAGTACTTC
>TRBV5-1|TRBJ1-1|.|many
CASSSFRNTEAFF
TGCGCCAGCAGCTCGTTCCGGAACACTGAAGCTTTCTTT
>TRBV2|TRBJ2-2|.|many
CASSDYRVAGELFF
TGTGCCAGCAGTGACTACAGGGTCGCCGGGGAGCTGTTTTTT
>TRBV28|TRBJ1-5|TRBD1|.
CASSWEQGAQPQHF
TGTGCCAGCAGTTGGGAACAGGGGGCTCAGCCCCAGCATTTT
>TRBV6-1|TRBJ1-3|.|.
CASSLASRNTIYF
TGTGCCAGCAGCTTAGCTTCACGGAACACCATATATTTT
>TRBV7-9|TRBJ2-2|TRBD2|.
CASSLDSGVPGELFF
TGTGCCAGCAGCTTAGATAGCGGGGTGCCCGGGGAGCTGTTTTTT
>TRBV20-1|TRBJ2-1|TRBD2|many
CSARVLRGAGEQFF
TGCAGTGCTAGAGTACTGCGGGGGGCAGGTGAGCAGTTCTTC
>TRBV4-1|TRBJ1-1|.|many
CASSHDRAPDTEAFF
TGCGCCAGCAGCCACGATAGGGCGCCCGACACTGAAGCTTTCTTT
>TRBV20-1|TRBJ2-3|TRBD2|many
CSARDTERGDTDTQYF
TGCAGTGCTAGAGATACCGAGCGGGGGGACACAGATACGCAGTATTTT
>TRBV5-4|TRBJ2-3|.|many
CASIDKQTDTQYF
TGTGCCAGCATTGATAAGCAGACAGATACGCAGTATTTT
>TRBV6-1|TRBJ2-2|TRBD2|few
CASRPPETSGGATGELFF
TGTGCCAGCAGACCCCCTGAAACTAGCGGGGGGGCCACCGGGGAGCTGTTTTTT
>TRBV7-9|TRBJ2-1|.|many
CASSLFKDRDNEQFF
TGTGCCAGCAGCTTATTTAAGGACAGAGACAATGAGCAGTTCTTC
>TRBV11-2|TRBJ2-7|TRBD1|many
CASSSTGEAYEQYF
TGTGCCAGCAGCTCGACAGGGGAGGCCTACGAGCAGTACTTC
>TRBV3-1|TRBJ2-5|.|many
CASSQMTAKGTQYF
TGTGCCAGCAGCCAGATGACAGCAAAGGGGACCCAGTACTTC
>TRBV5-1|TRBJ2-7|.|.
CASSLGSTGAYEQYF
TGCGCCAGCAGCTTGGGCTCGACAGGTGCCTACGAGCAGTACTTC
>TRBV5-1|TRBJ2-3|.|once
CASSASREDTQYF
TGCGCCAGCAGCGCCAGCCGCGAGGATACGCAGTATTTT
>TRBV9|TRBJ1-4|.|many
CASSRTDFNEKLFF
TGTGCCAGCAGCCGGACAGATTTTAATGAAAAACTGTTTTTT
>TRBV15|TRBJ2-1|TRBD1|.
CATSKDRGHGEQFF
TGTGCCACCAGCAAGGACAGGGGGCATGGTGAGCAGTTCTTC
>TRBV20-1|TRBJ1-4|.|many
CSAAFRDTLQLFF
TGCAGTGCGGCGTTCCGGGACACCCTTCAACTGTTTTTT
>TRBV2|TRBJ2-7|TRBD1|many
CASSGSRGTVSITEQYF
TGTGCCAGCAGTGGATCCCGAGGGACAGTGTCCATCACCGAGCAGTACTTC